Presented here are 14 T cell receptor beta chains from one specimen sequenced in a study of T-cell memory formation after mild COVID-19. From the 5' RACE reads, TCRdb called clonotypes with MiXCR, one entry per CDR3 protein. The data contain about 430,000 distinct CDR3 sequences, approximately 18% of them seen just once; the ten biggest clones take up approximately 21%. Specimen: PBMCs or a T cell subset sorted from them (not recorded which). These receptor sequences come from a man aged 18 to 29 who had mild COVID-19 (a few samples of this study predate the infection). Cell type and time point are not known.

The CDR3 coding sequence is TGTGCCAGCAGCTTAACTAATAGCAATCAGCCCCAGCATTTT. Protein product: CASSLTNSNQPQHF. The J gene is TRBJ1-5, the V gene TRBV7-9; D gene unclear. The germline V gene has CDR1 SEHNR and CDR2 FQNEAQ (reference sequence). Trimming removed 2 bases from V and 0 bases from J, with 5 bases in between. CDR3 length: 14 amino acids.

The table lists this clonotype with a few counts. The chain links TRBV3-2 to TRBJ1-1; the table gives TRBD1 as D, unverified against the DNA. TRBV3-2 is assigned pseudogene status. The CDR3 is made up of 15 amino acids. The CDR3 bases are TGTGCCAGCAGCCAAGAGACAGGGAGGGGCACTGAAGCTTTCTTT. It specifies CASSQETGRGTEAFF.

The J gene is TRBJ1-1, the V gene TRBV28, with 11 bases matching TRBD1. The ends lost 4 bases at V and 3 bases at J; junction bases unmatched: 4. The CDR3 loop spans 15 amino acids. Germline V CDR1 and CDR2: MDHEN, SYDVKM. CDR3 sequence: CASSSWTGGYTEAFF. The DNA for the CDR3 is TGTGCCAGCAGTTCCTGGACAGGGGGCTACACTGAAGCTTTCTTT.

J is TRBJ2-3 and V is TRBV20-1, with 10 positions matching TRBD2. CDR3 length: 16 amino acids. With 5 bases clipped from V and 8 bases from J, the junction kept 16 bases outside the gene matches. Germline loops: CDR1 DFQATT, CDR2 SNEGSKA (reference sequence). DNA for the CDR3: TGCAGTGCTTCAGGAGGGGCTAGCGGGAGAACCAGTACGCAGTATTTT. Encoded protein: CSASGGASGRTSTQYF.

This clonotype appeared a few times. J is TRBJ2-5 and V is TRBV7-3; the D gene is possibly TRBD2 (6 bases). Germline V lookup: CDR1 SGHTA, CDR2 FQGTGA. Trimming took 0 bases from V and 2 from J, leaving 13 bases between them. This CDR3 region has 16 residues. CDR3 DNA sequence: TGTGCCAGCAGCTTAACGGACTACCGGGGGCAAGAGACCCAGTACTTC. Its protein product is CASSLTDYRGQETQYF.

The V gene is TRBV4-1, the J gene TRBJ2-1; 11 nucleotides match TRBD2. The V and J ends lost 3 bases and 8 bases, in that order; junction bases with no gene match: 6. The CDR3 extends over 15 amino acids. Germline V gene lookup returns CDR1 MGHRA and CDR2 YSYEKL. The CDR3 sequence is CASSHRFSGGDEQFF. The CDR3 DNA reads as TGCGCCAGCAGCCATAGGTTTAGCGGGGGGGATGAGCAGTTCTTC.

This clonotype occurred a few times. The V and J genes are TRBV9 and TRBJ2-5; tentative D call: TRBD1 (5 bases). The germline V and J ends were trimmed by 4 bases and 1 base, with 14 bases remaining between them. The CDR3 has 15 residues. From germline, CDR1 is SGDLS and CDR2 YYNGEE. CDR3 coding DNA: TGTGCCAGCAGCTGGGGCTGGGAAACCCAAGAGACCCAGTACTTC. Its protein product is CASSWGWETQETQYF.

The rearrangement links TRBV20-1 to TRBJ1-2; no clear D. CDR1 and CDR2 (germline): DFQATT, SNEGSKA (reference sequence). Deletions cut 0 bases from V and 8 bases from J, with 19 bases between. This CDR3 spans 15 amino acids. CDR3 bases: TGCAGTGCTAGAGATCCTGGGAGGGCGGTGGGGGGCTACACCTTC. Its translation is CSARDPGRAVGGYTF.

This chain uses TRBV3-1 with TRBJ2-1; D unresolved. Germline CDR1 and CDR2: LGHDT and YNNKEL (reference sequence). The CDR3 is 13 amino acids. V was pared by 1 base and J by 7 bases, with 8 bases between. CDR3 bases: TGTGCCAGCAGCCAAGTCACAGTAAATGAGCAGTTCTTC. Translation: CASSQVTVNEQFF.

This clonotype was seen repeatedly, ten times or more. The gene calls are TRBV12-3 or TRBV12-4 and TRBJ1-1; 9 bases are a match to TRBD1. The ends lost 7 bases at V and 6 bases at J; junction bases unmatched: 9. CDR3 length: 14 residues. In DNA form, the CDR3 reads TGTGCCAGCACGGGCGGGACAGGGATATCTGAAGCTTTCTTT. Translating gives CASTGGTGISEAFF.

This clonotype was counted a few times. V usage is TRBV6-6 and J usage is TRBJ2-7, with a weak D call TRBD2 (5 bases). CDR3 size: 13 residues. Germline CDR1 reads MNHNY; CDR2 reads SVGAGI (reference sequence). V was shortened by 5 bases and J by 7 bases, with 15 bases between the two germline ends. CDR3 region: CASSNPDFQEQYF. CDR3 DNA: TGTGCCAGCAGTAACCCGGACTTCCAGGAGCAGTACTTC.

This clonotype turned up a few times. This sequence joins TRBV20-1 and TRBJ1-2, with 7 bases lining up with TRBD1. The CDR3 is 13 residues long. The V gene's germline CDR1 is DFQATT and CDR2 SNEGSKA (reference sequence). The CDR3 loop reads CTLAGGANYGYTF. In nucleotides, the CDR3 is TGCACCTTGGCAGGGGGAGCTAACTATGGCTACACCTTC.

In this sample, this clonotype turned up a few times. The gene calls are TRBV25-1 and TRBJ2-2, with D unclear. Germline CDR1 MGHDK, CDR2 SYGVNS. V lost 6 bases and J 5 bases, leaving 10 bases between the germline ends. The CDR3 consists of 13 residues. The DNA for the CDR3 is TGTGCCAGCAGCAGCCCCCGAACCGGGGAGCTGTTTTTT. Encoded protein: CASSSPRTGELFF.

DNA of the CDR3: TGTGCCAGCAGCTTAAACTTGGCAGGGGGCGAGCAGTACTTC. Protein sequence: CASSLNLAGGEQYF. The rearrangement uses TRBV7-9 and TRBJ2-7, with 7 bases fitting TRBD1. There are 14 residues in the CDR3. Trimming removed 2 bases from V and 6 bases from J; junction bases left unmatched: 7. Germline CDR1 and CDR2: SEHNR and FQNEAQ (reference sequence).